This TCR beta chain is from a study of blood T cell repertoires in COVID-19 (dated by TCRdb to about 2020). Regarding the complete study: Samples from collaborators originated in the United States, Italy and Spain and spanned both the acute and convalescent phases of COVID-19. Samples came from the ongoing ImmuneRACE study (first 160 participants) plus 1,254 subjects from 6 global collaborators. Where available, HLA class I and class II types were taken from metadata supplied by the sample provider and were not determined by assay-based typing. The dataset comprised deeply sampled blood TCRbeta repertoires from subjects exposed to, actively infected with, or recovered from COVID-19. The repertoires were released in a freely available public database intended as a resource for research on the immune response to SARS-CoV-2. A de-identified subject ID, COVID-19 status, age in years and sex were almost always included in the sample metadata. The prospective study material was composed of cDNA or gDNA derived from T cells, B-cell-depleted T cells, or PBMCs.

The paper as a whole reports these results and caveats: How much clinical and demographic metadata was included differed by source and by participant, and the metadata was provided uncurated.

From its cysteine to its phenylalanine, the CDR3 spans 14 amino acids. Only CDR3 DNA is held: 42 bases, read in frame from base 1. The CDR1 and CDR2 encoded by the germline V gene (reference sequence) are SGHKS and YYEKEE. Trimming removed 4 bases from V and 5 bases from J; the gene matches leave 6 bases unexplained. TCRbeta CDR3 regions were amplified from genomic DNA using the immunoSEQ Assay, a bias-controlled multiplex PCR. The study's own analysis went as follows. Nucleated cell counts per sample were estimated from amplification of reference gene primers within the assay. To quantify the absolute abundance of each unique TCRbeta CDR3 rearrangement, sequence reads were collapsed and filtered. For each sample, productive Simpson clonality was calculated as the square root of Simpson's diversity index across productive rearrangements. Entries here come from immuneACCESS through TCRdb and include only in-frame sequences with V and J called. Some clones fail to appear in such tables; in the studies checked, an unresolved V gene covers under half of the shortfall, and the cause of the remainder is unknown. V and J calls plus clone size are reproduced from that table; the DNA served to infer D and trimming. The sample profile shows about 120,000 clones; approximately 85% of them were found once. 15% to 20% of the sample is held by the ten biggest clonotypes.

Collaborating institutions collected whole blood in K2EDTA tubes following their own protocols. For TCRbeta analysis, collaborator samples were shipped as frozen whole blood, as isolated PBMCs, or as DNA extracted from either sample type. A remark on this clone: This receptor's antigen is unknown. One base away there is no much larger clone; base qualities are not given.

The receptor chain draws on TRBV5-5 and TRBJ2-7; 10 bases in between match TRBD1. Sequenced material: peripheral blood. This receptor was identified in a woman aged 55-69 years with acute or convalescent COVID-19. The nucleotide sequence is TGTGCCAGCAGCCATGACAGGGGGCGGGACGAGCAGTACTTC. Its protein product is CASSHDRGRDEQYF.